The 17 T cell receptor beta chains reported below all come from one sample, sequenced in a study of tumor and adjacent non-tumor tissue in lung cancer. The library came from three nested PCR rounds adapted from ARM-PCR protocols. TCRdb reanalysed the multiplex PCR reads using MiXCR and keeps one entry per CDR3 protein. The repertoire has about 110,000 distinct CDR3 sequences, roughly 73% of them found once; the top ten carry about 40%. No cell sorting was done before RNA was extracted from the tissue. The sample comprised lung tumor tissue. Receptors originate from a woman aged 55-69 years with non-small cell lung cancer.

Note on this clonotype: Since a much larger clone is just one base distant, this may be a read error. The J gene is TRBJ2-1, the V gene TRBV7-8, with 10 positions matching TRBD2. Germline lookup yields CDR1 SGHVS and CDR2 FQNEAQ. The CDR3 contains 12 residues. CDR3 region: CASSLQAGGWLF. CDR3 coding DNA: TGTGCCAGCAGCCTGCAAGCGGGAGGGTGGTTATTC.

This clonotype was seen ten or more times. The chain uses TRBV6-5 and TRBJ1-2; D is possibly TRBD1 (6 bases). CDR1 and CDR2 from the germline V gene are MNHEY and SVGAGI. The V gene lost 5 bases and the J gene lost 4 bases, with 23 bases spanning the gap. This CDR3 is built from 17 residues. CDR3 bases: TGTGCCAGCAGTCTTACCCGGACGTCCGAGGGGGGCTATGGCTACACCTTC. Amino acid sequence: CASSLTRTSEGGYGYTF.

Note on this clonotype: One end of the junction is discordant with germline, which a read error may explain. The gene calls are TRBV11-3 and TRBJ2-7, with D perhaps matching TRBD2 (5 bases). Germline V gene lookup returns CDR1 SGHNT and CDR2 YENEEA. The CDR3 is 14 residues long. For the CDR3, the DNA is TGTGCTAGCAGCGTATATACGGGAACCTACGAGCAGTACTTC. Translating gives CASSVYTGTYEQYF. Using reference TRBV11-3 and TRBJ2-7 for the parts outside the CDR3, the full variable domain is EAGVVQSPRYKIIEKKQPVAFWCNPISGHNTLYWYLQNLGQGPELLIRYENEEAVDDSQLPKDRFSAERLKGVDSTLKIQPAELGDSAVYLCASSVYTGTYEQYFGPGTRLTVT.

The chain employs TRBV30 and TRBJ2-2; D may be TRBD1 (6 bases). The V gene lost 4 bases and the J gene lost 3 bases, with 12 bases spanning the gap. The CDR3 sequence is 14 residues long. Per germline, CDR1 GTSNPN and CDR2 SVGIG (reference sequence). The CDR3 loop reads CAWTGTWYTGELFF. The CDR3 coding sequence is TGTGCCTGGACCGGGACATGGTACACCGGGGAGCTGTTTTTT.

A remark on this clonotype: This may come from a read error, since a much larger clone is one base off. The chain carries TRBV12-3 or TRBV12-4 and TRBJ2-2; tentatively, D is TRBD1 (6 bases). V was trimmed by 3 bases and J by 5 bases, leaving 16 bases between them. The CDR3 contains 16 residues. CDR3 protein: CASSFSGTWTTGELFF. CDR3 in DNA: TGTGCCAGCAGTTTCTCCGGGACATGGACAACCGGGGAGCTGTTTTTT.

The CDR3 loop reads CASSQGRGSGANVLTF. The CDR3 bases are TGCGCCAGCAGCCAAGGAAGGGGCTCTGGGGCCAACGTCCTGACTTTC. V gene TRBV4-3 combines with J gene TRBJ2-6, with D perhaps matching TRBD1 (5 bases). Germline CDR1 LGHNA, CDR2 YSLEER. Trimming removed 1 base from V and 0 bases from J, with 7 bases in between. CDR3 length: 16 residues.

Concerning this clonotype itself: The CDR3 does not close with the conserved phenylalanine or tryptophan, likely indicating a read error. The chain carries TRBV6-2 or TRBV6-3 and TRBJ1-1; D is unresolved. The germline V gene encodes CDR1 MNHEY and CDR2 SVGEGT. V lost 2 bases and J lost 7, with 11 bases in between. The CDR3 loop spans 13 amino acids. The CDR3: CASSYMGSNEAFL. The DNA of the CDR3 is TGTGCCAGCAGTTACATGGGGTCAAATGAAGCTTTCTTG.

Comment on this clonotype: A much larger clone differs by one base, so this may be a read error. The chain employs TRBV4-2 and TRBJ2-2, with TRBD1 identical over 7 bases. The V and J ends lost 5 bases and 0 bases, in that order; junction bases with no gene match: 6. The CDR3 consists of 16 residues. Germline V gene lookup returns CDR1 LGHNA and CDR2 YNFKEQ. The CDR3: CASSIRTGANTGELFF. The CDR3 DNA follows: TGTGCCAGCAGCATACGGACAGGAGCGAACACCGGGGAGCTGTTTTTT.

V and J are TRBV20-1 and TRBJ2-1, with TRBD2 as a possible D gene (6 bases). The V gene's germline CDR1 is DFQATT and CDR2 SNEGSKA (reference sequence). V was trimmed by 6 bases and J by 10 bases, leaving 31 bases between them. The CDR3 runs to 17 residues. In DNA, the CDR3 is TGCAGTGCCCTTGATGCCGCGAGGAGTATCGGGAGAGGCGAGCAGTTCTTC. Translation: CSALDAARSIGRGEQFF.

As for this clonotype: At one of its ends the junction is not consistent with the germline gene, which may arise from a read error. V gene TRBV4-3 combines with J gene TRBJ2-5; D assignment may be TRBD1 or TRBD2 (5 bases each). The CDR3 loop spans 15 amino acids. CDR1 LGHNA and CDR2 YSLEER come from the germline V gene. The CDR3 nucleotides read TGCGCCTGCAGCCAAGAGGCCCCGGGGCAGGAGACCCAGTGCTTC. It encodes CACSQEAPGQETQCF.

Worth noting for this clonotype: The junction does not match germline at one end; this may be a read error. The CDR3 sequence is CASSRQLDTHYF. Here the CDR3 DNA reads TGTGCCAGCAGCCGTCAACTAGATACGCACTATTTT. The genes are TRBV14 and TRBJ2-3; tentative D call: TRBD2 (5 bases). Per the germline V gene, CDR1 is SGHDN and CDR2 is FVKESK. The CDR3 extends over 12 amino acids.

As for this clonotype: The junction differs from germline at one of its ends, possibly a read error. The rearrangement links TRBV11-2 to TRBJ2-3, with 7 bases fitting TRBD1. From germline, CDR1 is SGHAT and CDR2 FQNNGV. The length of the CDR3 is 13 residues. The CDR3 DNA reads TGTGCCAGCAGCTTCGACAGGGATGATACGCGGTATTTT. It encodes CASSFDRDDTRYF.

A note on this clonotype: A read error may explain this, as a much larger clone is one base away. The genes are TRBV6-2 or TRBV6-3 and TRBJ1-2; D gene unclear. V was pared by 5 bases and J by 8 bases, with 21 bases between. Germline-derived CDR1 and CDR2 are MNHEY and SVGEGT. The CDR3 sequence is 15 residues long. The CDR3 spells CASSTYEPGNHGYTF. CDR3 nucleotides: TGTGCCAGCAGTACTTACGAACCGGGCAACCACGGCTACACCTTC.

This clonotype was found many times. The chain recombines TRBV4-1 with TRBJ2-3; D possibly corresponds to TRBD2 (5 bases). The CDR3 is made up of 15 amino acids. Trimming shortened V by 4 bases and J by 0 bases, and 11 bases separated the two germline ends. Germline V gene sequence: CDR1 MGHRA, CDR2 YSYEKL. The CDR3 coding sequence is TGCGCCAGCAGCCTCCTCGGACTGAGCACAGATACGCAGTATTTT. Translation gives CASSLLGLSTDTQYF.

To note about this clonotype: Given a much more abundant clone one base away, this may be a read error. The chain joins TRBV4-3 to TRBJ2-7; D might be TRBD1 or TRBD2, each matching 5 bases. The CDR3 has 19 amino acids. V gave up 2 bases and J gave up 0 bases, with 23 bases separating them. The germline V gene encodes CDR1 LGHNA and CDR2 YSLEER. The CDR3 DNA reads TGCGCCAGCAGCCAAACCGTTACGCCGGGACCGCAGAGCTCCTACGAGCAGTACTTC. Translating it yields CASSQTVTPGPQSSYEQYF.

As regards this clonotype: A junction end diverges from the germline sequence, so it may reflect a read error. This chain connects TRBV28 to TRBJ1-2; perhaps TRBD1 as D (5 bases). Germline loops: CDR1 MDHEN, CDR2 SYDVKM. CDR3 length: 12 residues. CDR3 region: CAWGRSFYGHTF. The CDR3 DNA reads as TGTGCATGGGGACGGAGTTTCTATGGCCACACCTTC.

In this sample, this clonotype turned up many times. The V gene is TRBV20-1, the J gene TRBJ2-1; TRBD2 matches at 8 bases. The J segment lost 9 bases and the V segment lost 5 bases, leaving 6 bases of the junction unmatched. The length of the CDR3 is 12 residues. Germline CDR1 is DFQATT and CDR2 is SNEGSKA (reference sequence). CDR3 loop: CSAVAGLPEQFF. The CDR3 DNA reads as TGCAGTGCTGTAGCGGGACTACCTGAGCAGTTCTTC.